Presented here are 27 T cell receptor beta chains from one specimen sequenced in a study of blood T cell repertoires in COVID-19. The repertoire was sequenced with immunoSEQ multiplex PCR; TCRdb's copy has only in-frame clones and lacks some. Here the sample spans 210,000 or so clones, 80% to 90% being singletons. Input material: peripheral blood. Source of these receptors: a woman between 65 and 79 years old with active or convalescent COVID-19.

This clone was observed once. The genes are TRBV18 and TRBJ2-7; D is perhaps TRBD1 (7 bases). Germline loops: CDR1 KGHSH, CDR2 LQKENI. V shed 3 bases and J shed 5 bases, with 11 bases lying between them. The CDR3 runs 13 residues. CDR3 coding DNA: TGTGCCAGCTCACCCAGGGGGGTCGACGAGCAGTACTTC. Translated, it gives CASSPRGVDEQYF.

The chain recombines TRBV6-1 with TRBJ1-3; maybe TRBD1 (6 bases). From germline, CDR1 is MNHNS and CDR2 SASEGT. V was pared by 0 bases and J by 4 bases, with 16 bases between. The CDR3 covers 17 residues. The CDR3 region has the DNA TGTGCCAGCAGTGAAGCCAGGGAAACAGGGCGGGGAAACACCATATATTTT. It codes for CASSEARETGRGNTIYF.

This chain uses TRBV2 with TRBJ2-7, with TRBD2 as a possible D gene (5 bases). In germline, CDR1 is SNHLY, CDR2 FYNNEI. The CDR3 runs 11 residues. The V and J ends lost 9 bases and 3 bases respectively, with 9 bases between them. The CDR3 DNA reads as TGTGCCAGTCGTGGGAGCTACGAGCAGTACTTC. The encoded protein is CASRGSYEQYF.

The rearrangement links TRBV7-9 to TRBJ2-1; possibly TRBD2 for D (7 bases). Between the trimmed V and J ends, which lost 5 bases and 4 bases, there was a span of 12 bases. CDR3 size: 14 residues. Germline CDR1 is SEHNR and CDR2 is FQNEAQ (reference sequence). The CDR3, as DNA: TGTGCCAGCAGCCGGGGGGCTCTGTACAATGAGCAGTTCTTC. As protein: CASSRGALYNEQFF.

V and J are TRBV15 and TRBJ1-4, with TRBD1 matching over 10 bases. CDR1 and CDR2 (germline): LNHNV, YYDKDF (reference sequence). This CDR3 contains 15 residues. The junction had 5 bases not matched to a gene; V was cut back by 9 bases and J by 1 base. CDR3: CATGTGELTNEKLFF. The CDR3 DNA reads as TGTGCCACAGGGACAGGGGAGCTAACTAATGAAAAACTGTTTTTT.

The rearrangement joins TRBV15 to TRBJ1-3, with D possibly being TRBD1 (5 bases). The CDR3 runs 16 residues. Looked up from germline, CDR1 is LNHNV and CDR2 is YYDKDF (reference sequence). The V gene lost 4 bases and the J gene lost 0 bases, with 13 bases spanning the gap. In DNA form, the CDR3 reads TGTGCCACCAGCACCCTCCGCGGGGGCTCTGGAAACACCATATATTTT. It yields the protein CATSTLRGGSGNTIYF. Complete variable domain (other parts from reference TRBV15 and TRBJ1-3): DAMVIQNPRYQVTQFGKPVTLSCSQTLNHNVMYWYQQKSSQAPKLLFHYYDKDFNNEADTPDNFQSRRPNTSFCFLDIRSPGLGDTAMYLCATSTLRGGSGNTIYFGEGSWLTVV.

The rearrangement joins TRBV28 to TRBJ2-3; possibly TRBD1 for D (5 bases). The CDR3 is made up of 14 amino acids. Per germline, CDR1 MDHEN and CDR2 SYDVKM. The V end lost 4 bases, the J end lost 7 bases, and 15 bases lay between the germline ends. The DNA for the CDR3 is TGTGCCAGCAGTTCGAAATTCAGGGTGTATACGCAGTATTTT. Amino acid sequence: CASSSKFRVYTQYF.

CDR3 protein: CASSPGLAALTQYF. The CDR3 bases are TGTGCCAGTAGTCCGGGACTAGCGGCTTTGACCCAGTACTTC. The chain couples TRBV19 to TRBJ2-5; 11 bases align to TRBD2. The trim removed 5 bases at V and 7 bases at J, leaving 6 bases unmatched. This CDR3 region has 14 residues. Germline-derived CDR1 and CDR2 are LNHDA and SQIVND (reference sequence).

This clone was counted a single time. At the DNA level, this CDR3 is encoded by other sequences in the same sample as well. The chain recombines TRBV9 with TRBJ2-6, with D possibly TRBD2 on 5 matching bases. There are 15 residues in the CDR3. Between the trimmed V and J ends, which lost 0 bases and 2 bases, there was a span of 6 bases. Germline CDR1 reads SGDLS; CDR2 reads YYNGEE. The CDR3 nucleotides read TGTGCCAGCAGCGTAGCGGGGACTGGGGCCAACGTCCTGACTTTC. Translating gives CASSVAGTGANVLTF.

The chain uses TRBV5-1 and TRBJ2-2, with TRBD2 matching 10 bases. Per germline, CDR1 SGHRS and CDR2 YFSETQ. Trimming took 2 bases from V and 6 from J; bases not matched to a gene: 7. This CDR3 comprises 16 residues. CDR3 amino acids: CASSFSPSGSAGELFF. CDR3 nucleotide sequence: TGCGCCAGCAGCTTTAGCCCTAGCGGGAGTGCCGGGGAGCTGTTTTTT.

This clone was observed a handful of times. V gene TRBV2 combines with J gene TRBJ2-1; TRBD2 matches at 11 bases. V was clipped by 7 bases and J by 7 bases; unmatched bases: 9. Germline CDR1 reads SNHLY; CDR2 reads FYNNEI. The CDR3 is 15 amino acids. The CDR3 sequence: CASTPEGLADNEQFF. CDR3 coding DNA: TGTGCCAGCACCCCGGAGGGACTAGCGGATAATGAGCAGTTCTTC.

This sequence joins TRBV27 and TRBJ2-3, with 10 bases aligning to TRBD1. The CDR3 runs to 15 residues. J was trimmed by 2 bases and V by 5 bases; bases with no gene match: 4. The V gene's germline CDR1 is MNHEY and CDR2 SMNVEV (reference sequence). The chain's CDR3 is CASSDRGRPTDTQYF. The DNA for the CDR3 is TGTGCCAGCAGTGACAGGGGGCGCCCCACAGATACGCAGTATTTT.

This rearrangement joins TRBV6-4 to TRBJ2-1; 11 bases agree with TRBD2. With V trimmed by 3 bases and J by 4 bases, 2 bases remained unmatched. The length of the CDR3 is 15 residues. The germline gives CDR1 MRHNA, CDR2 SNTAGT. CDR3 nucleotide sequence: TGTGCCAGCAGTGAGGGGACTAGCGGTTACAATGAGCAGTTCTTC. As protein: CASSEGTSGYNEQFF.

The CDR3 loop is CASSSLTGDNTIYF. CDR3 coding DNA: TGTGCCAGCAGCTCTCTTACAGGGGACAACACCATATATTTT. The J gene is TRBJ1-3, the V gene TRBV5-5; 7 bases agree with TRBD1. CDR1 and CDR2 (germline): SGHKS, YYEKEE (reference sequence). The trim removed 3 bases at V and 7 bases at J, leaving 7 bases unmatched. The CDR3 has 14 residues.

This clone was counted once. The V gene is TRBV4-1, the J gene TRBJ2-2, with D possibly TRBD2 on 6 matching bases. The CDR3 loop spans 16 amino acids. V was cut by 0 bases and J by 7 bases, with 15 bases left in between. Germline CDR1 MGHRA, CDR2 YSYEKL. DNA of the CDR3: TGCGCCAGCAGCCAAGAAGGGACTCAGGAGTTCGGGGAGCTGTTTTTT. This translates into CASSQEGTQEFGELFF.

This clone was counted between two and nine times. The CDR3 DNA sequence: TGTGCCAGCAGCGACGCCACCCGAATGGCGGGAGGTATCGCGGAGCAGTACTTC. The encoded protein is CASSDATRMAGGIAEQYF. V usage is TRBV7-9 and J usage is TRBJ2-7; 8 bases line up with TRBD2. The ends lost 5 bases at V and 7 bases at J; junction bases unmatched: 22. The CDR3 spans 18 residues. Germline V CDR1 and CDR2: SEHNR, FQNEAQ (reference sequence). Full variable domain (missing parts from reference TRBV7-9 and TRBJ2-7): DTGVSQNPRHKITKRGQNVTFRCDPISEHNRLYWYRQTLGQGPEFLTYFQNEAQLEKSRLLSDRFSAERPKGSFSTLEIQRTEQGDSAMYLCASSDATRMAGGIAEQYFGPGTRLTVT.

The J gene is TRBJ1-5, the V gene TRBV6-5; 8 positions match TRBD1. The germline V gene encodes CDR1 MNHEY and CDR2 SVGAGI. CDR3 length: 14 amino acids. J was trimmed by 7 bases and V by 2 bases; bases with no gene match: 4. The CDR3 loop is CASSYGQGTQPQHF. The CDR3 DNA sequence: TGTGCCAGCAGTTACGGACAGGGCACCCAGCCCCAGCATTTT.

J is TRBJ2-3 and V is TRBV3-1 (or the pseudogene TRBV3-2); 7 bases map to TRBD1. Germline trimming cut 1 base from V and 3 bases from J; bases unmatched to any gene: 4. Germline V lookup: CDR1 LGHDT, CDR2 YNNKEL (reference sequence). This CDR3 has 15 residues. The CDR3 protein is CASSQVAGGTDTQYF. The CDR3 DNA sequence: TGTGCCAGCAGCCAAGTCGCAGGGGGAACAGATACGCAGTATTTT.

This clone was seen only once. The V call is TRBV2, the J call TRBJ1-2; tentatively, D is TRBD1 (5 bases). The CDR3 is made up of 14 amino acids. CDR1 is SNHLY, CDR2 FYNNEI, per germline. Trimming stripped 6 bases from V and 2 bases from J, with 13 bases between. CDR3 protein: CASSGTRANYGYTF. The DNA for the CDR3 is TGTGCCAGCAGCGGAACCAGGGCCAACTATGGCTACACCTTC.

CDR3 loop: CASSTPTSEAFF. In nucleotides, the CDR3 is TGTGCCAGCAGCACGCCGACAAGTGAAGCTTTCTTT. V usage is TRBV9 and J usage is TRBJ1-1, with D unresolved. CDR3 length equals 12 residues. The germline V gene has CDR1 SGDLS and CDR2 YYNGEE. Deletions cut 4 bases from V and 7 bases from J, with 11 bases between.

This chain joins TRBV6-5 and TRBJ1-5; D unresolved. Germline-derived CDR1 and CDR2 are MNHEY and SVGAGI. Trimming took 0 bases from V and 0 from J, leaving 6 bases between them. The CDR3 spans 15 residues. CDR3 loop: CASSYSALSNQPQHF. The DNA of the CDR3 is TGTGCCAGCAGTTACTCTGCACTTAGCAATCAGCCCCAGCATTTT.

The chain couples TRBV5-6 to TRBJ2-7; tentatively, D is TRBD1 (6 bases). V was trimmed by 4 bases and J by 6 bases, leaving 23 bases between them. CDR1 and CDR2 from the germline V gene are SGHDT and YYEEEE. This CDR3 has 16 amino acids. DNA of the CDR3: TGTGCCAGCAGCACGATCAGGGGATGGCTTCGCGGCGAGCAGTACTTC. Its translation: CASSTIRGWLRGEQYF.

This chain uses TRBV2 with TRBJ1-3; D is ambiguous. CDR1 is SNHLY and CDR2 is FYNNEI in the germline V gene. V gave up 6 bases and J gave up 0 bases, with 9 bases separating them. The CDR3 runs to 14 residues. CDR3 region: CASRPDNSGNTIYF. The CDR3 nucleotides are TGTGCCAGCAGACCCGACAACTCTGGAAACACCATATATTTT.

The V and J genes are TRBV6-5 and TRBJ2-3; D is unclear. CDR3 length: 12 residues. V lost 6 bases and J lost 0, with 4 bases in between. From germline, CDR1 is MNHEY and CDR2 SVGAGI. The CDR3 sequence is CASRASTDTQYF. CDR3 bases: TGTGCCAGCAGGGCTAGCACAGATACGCAGTATTTT.

V gene TRBV5-1 combines with J gene TRBJ2-7; perhaps TRBD1 as D (5 bases). Looked up from germline, CDR1 is SGHRS and CDR2 is YFSETQ. Trimming shortened V by 1 base and J by 5 bases, and 19 bases separated the two germline ends. The CDR3 has 16 amino acids. The DNA of the CDR3 is TGCGCCAGCAGCTTGCAAGGGGTGACCCTATTCGACGAGCAGTACTTC. This gives the protein CASSLQGVTLFDEQYF.

V gene TRBV5-1 combines with J gene TRBJ2-7; TRBD2 might be the D (6 bases). The germline V and J ends were trimmed by 1 base and 0 bases, with 17 bases remaining between them. CDR1 is SGHRS and CDR2 is YFSETQ in the germline V gene. CDR3 length equals 17 residues. CDR3 nucleotides: TGCGCCAGCAGCTTGAGTCCTGTGGGGGGTAGCTCCTACGAGCAGTACTTC. Its protein is CASSLSPVGGSSYEQYF.

The chain is built from TRBV5-1 and TRBJ1-2, with D maybe TRBD1 (6 bases). V lost 4 bases, J lost 2 bases, and 21 bases lay in between. CDR3 size: 17 residues. The germline CDR1 and CDR2 sequences are SGHRS and YFSETQ. In DNA form, the CDR3 reads TGCGCCAGCAGCGCCCGCCGCATACAGGGACGAAACTATGGCTACACCTTC. Translated, it gives CASSARRIQGRNYGYTF.